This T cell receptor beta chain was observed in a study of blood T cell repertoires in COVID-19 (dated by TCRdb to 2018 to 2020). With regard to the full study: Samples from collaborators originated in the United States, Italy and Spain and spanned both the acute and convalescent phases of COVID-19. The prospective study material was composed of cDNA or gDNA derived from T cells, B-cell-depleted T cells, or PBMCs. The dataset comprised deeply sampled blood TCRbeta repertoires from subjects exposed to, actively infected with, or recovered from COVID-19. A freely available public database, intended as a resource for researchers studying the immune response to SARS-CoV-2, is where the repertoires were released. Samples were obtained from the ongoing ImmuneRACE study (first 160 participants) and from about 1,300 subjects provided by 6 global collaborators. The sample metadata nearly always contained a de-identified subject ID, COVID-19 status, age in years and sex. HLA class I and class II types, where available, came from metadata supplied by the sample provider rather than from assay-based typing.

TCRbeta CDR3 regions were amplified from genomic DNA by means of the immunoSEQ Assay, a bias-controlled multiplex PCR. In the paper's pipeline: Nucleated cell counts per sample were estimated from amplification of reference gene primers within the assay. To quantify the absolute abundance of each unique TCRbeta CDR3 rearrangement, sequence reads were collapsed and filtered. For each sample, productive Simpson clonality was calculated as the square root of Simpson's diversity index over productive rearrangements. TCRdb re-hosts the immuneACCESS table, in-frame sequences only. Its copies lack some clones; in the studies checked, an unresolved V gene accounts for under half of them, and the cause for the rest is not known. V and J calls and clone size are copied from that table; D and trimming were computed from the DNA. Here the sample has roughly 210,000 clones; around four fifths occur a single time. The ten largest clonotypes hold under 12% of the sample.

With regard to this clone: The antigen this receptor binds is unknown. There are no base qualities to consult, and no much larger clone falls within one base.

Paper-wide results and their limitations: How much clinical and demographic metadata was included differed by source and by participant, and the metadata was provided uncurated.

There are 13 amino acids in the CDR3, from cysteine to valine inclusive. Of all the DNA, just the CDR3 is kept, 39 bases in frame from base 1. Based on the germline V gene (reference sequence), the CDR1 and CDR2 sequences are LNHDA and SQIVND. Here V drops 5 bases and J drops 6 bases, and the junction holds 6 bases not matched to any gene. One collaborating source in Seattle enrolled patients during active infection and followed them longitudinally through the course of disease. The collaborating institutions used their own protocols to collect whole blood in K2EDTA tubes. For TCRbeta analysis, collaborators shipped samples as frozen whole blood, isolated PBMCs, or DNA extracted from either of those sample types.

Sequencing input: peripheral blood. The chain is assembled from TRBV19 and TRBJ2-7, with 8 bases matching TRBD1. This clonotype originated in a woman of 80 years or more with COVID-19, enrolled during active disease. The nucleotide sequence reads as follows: TGTGCCAGTAGTCGGATACAGGGGGGCGAGCAGTACGTC. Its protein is CASSRIQGGEQYV.